This record concerns one TCR beta chain sequence. The antigen is unknown. This specimen belongs to a study of T cell responses to AZD1222 COVID-19 vaccine. At the level of the study: Timing groups of about 4 and about 12 weeks for second doses were pooled.

The V and J ends lost 6 bases and 5 bases respectively, with 12 bases between them. Germline V CDR1 and CDR2: KGHDR, SFDVKD. The CDR3 spans 13 residues. Broader study findings: There were mostly white British donors and more females than males, and clonal diversity was possibly underestimated.

The data were produced by immunoSEQ multiplex PCR, yet TCRdb's version contains in-frame clones alone and is incomplete. Of roughly 170,000 clones listed, 87% are singletons. The chain couples TRBV24-1 to TRBJ2-5; TRBD1 might be the D (5 bases). The source was peripheral blood, collected on day 0 of AZD1222 vaccination. The origin of this receptor is an adult in good health. CDR3 bases: TGTGCCACCAGTAAACGGGCAGGGGAGACCCAGTACTTC. Encoded protein: CATSKRAGETQYF.